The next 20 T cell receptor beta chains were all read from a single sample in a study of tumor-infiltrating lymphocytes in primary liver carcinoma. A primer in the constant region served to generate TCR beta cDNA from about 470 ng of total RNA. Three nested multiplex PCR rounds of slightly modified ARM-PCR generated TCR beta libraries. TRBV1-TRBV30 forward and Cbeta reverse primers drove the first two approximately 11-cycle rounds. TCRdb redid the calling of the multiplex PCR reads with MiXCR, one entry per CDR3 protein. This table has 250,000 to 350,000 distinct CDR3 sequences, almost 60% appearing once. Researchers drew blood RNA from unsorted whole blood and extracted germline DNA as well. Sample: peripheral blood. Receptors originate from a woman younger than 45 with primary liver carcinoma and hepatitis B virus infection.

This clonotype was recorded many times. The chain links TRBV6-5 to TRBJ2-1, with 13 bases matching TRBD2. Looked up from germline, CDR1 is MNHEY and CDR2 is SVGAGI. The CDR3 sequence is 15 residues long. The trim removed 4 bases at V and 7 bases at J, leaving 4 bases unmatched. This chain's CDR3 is CASSWTSGSTNEQFF. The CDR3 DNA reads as TGTGCCAGCAGTTGGACTAGCGGGAGTACGAATGAGCAGTTCTTC.

CDR3: CASSPGQSEQYF. The CDR3 DNA reads TGTGCCAGCAGCCCCGGACAGTCCGAGCAGTACTTC. J is TRBJ2-7 and V is TRBV7-9; D may be TRBD1 (6 bases). Deletions cut 5 bases from V and 6 bases from J, with 11 bases between. The germline gives CDR1 SEHNR, CDR2 FQNEAQ (reference sequence). The CDR3 contains 12 residues. The full variable domain, rest sourced from reference TRBV7-9 and TRBJ2-7, is DTGVSQNPRHKITKRGQNVTFRCDPISEHNRLYWYRQTLGQGPEFLTYFQNEAQLEKSRLLSDRFSAERPKGSFSTLEIQRTEQGDSAMYLCASSPGQSEQYFGPGTRLTVT.

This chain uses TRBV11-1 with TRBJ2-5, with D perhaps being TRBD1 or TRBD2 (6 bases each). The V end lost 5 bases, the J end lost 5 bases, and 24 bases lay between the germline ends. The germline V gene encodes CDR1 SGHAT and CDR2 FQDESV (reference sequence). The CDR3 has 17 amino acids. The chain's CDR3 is CASSRMKGGTRQETQYF. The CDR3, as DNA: TGTGCCAGCAGCCGAATGAAGGGCGGGACACGACAGGAGACCCAGTACTTC.

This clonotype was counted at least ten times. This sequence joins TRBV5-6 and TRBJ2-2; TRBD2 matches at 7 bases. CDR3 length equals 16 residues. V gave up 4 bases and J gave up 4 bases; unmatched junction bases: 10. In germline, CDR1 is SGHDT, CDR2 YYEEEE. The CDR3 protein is CASSATSAERTGELFF. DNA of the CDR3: TGTGCCAGCAGCGCCACTAGCGCGGAACGCACCGGGGAGCTGTTTTTT.

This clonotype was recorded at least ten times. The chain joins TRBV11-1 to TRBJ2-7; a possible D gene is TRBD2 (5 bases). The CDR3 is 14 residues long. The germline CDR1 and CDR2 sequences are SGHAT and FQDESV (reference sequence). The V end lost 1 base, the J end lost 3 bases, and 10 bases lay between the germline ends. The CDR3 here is CASSLEPGSYEQYF. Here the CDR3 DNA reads TGTGCCAGCAGCTTAGAGCCGGGGAGCTACGAGCAGTACTTC.

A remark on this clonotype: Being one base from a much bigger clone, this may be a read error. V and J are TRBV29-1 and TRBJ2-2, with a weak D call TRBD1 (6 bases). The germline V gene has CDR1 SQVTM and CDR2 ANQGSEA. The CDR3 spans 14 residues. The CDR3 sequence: CSARQAPNTGEPFF. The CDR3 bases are TGCAGCGCAAGACAGGCTCCGAACACCGGGGAGCCGTTTTTT.

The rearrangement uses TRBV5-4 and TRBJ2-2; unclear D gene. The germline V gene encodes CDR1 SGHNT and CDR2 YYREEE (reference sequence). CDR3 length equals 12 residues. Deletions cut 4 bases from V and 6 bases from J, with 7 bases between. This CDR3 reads CASSTDAGELFF. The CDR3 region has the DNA TGTGCCAGCAGCACGGACGCCGGGGAGCTGTTTTTT.

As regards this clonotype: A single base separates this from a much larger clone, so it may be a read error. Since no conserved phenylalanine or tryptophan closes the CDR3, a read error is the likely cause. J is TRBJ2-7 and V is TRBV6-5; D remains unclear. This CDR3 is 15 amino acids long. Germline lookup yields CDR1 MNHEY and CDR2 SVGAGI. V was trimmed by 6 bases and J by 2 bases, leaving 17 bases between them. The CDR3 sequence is CASSSGRSTPYEQYL. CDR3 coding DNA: TGTGCCAGCAGCTCCGGACGAAGCACCCCCTACGAGCAGTACCTC.

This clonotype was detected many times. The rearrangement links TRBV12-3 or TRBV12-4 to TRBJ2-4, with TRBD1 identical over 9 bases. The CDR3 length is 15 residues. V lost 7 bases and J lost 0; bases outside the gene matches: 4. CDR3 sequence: CASNRQGVAKNIQYF. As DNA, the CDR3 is TGTGCCAGCAACCGACAGGGGGTAGCCAAAAACATTCAGTACTTC.

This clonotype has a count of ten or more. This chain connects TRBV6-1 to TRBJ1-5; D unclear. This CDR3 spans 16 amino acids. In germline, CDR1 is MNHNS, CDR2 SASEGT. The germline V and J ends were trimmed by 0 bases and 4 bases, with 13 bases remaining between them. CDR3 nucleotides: TGTGCCAGCAGTGAAGCCTTTTCAAGGGTAAATCAGCCCCAGCATTTT. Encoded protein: CASSEAFSRVNQPQHF.

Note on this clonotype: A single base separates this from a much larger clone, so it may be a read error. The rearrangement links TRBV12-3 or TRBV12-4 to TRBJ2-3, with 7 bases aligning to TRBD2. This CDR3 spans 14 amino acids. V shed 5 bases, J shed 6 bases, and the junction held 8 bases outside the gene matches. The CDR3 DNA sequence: TGTGCCAGCAGTGATGAGGACGGGAGGGATACGCAGTATTTT. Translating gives CASSDEDGRDTQYF.

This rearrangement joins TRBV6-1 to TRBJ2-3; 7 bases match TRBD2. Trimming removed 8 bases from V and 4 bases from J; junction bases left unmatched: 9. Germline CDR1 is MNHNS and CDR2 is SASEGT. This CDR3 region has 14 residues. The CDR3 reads CASEAGRASDTQYF. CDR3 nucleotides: TGTGCCAGCGAGGCGGGGAGGGCCTCAGATACGCAGTATTTT.

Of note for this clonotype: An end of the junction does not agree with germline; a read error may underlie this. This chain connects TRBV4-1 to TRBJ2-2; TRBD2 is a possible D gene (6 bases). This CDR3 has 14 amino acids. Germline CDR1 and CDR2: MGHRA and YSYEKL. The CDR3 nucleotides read TGCCCCAGCGGAACTACGGGCGGGGCCGGGGAGCTGTTTTTT. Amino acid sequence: CPSGTTGGAGELFF.

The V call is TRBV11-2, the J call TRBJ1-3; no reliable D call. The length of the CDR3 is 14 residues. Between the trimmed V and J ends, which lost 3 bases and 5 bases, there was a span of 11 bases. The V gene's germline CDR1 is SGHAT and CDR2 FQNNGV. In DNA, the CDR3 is TGTGCCAGCAGCTTCGGCGTTTCACGAAACACCATATATTTT. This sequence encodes CASSFGVSRNTIYF.

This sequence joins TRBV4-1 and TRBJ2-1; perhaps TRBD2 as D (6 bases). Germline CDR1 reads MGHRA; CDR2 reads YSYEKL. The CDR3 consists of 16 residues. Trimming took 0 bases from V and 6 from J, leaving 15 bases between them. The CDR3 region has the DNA TGCGCCAGCAGCCAAGAGGGGGGACGGCGTAGCAATGAGCAGTTCTTC. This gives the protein CASSQEGGRRSNEQFF.

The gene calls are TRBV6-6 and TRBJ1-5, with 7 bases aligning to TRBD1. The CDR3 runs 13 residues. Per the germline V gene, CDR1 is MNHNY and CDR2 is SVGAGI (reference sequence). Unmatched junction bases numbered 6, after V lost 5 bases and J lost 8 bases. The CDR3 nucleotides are TGTGCCAGCAGTAACAGGGGTGTTGAGCCCCAGCATTTT. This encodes CASSNRGVEPQHF.

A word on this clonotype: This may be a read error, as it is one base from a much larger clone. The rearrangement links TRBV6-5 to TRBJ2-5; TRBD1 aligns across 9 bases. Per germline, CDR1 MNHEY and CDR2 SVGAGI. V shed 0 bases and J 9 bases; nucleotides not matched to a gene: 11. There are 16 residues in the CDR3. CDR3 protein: CASSYSTGGATESQYF. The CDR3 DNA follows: TGTGCCAGCAGTTACTCGACAGGGGGTGCCACGGAGTCCCAGTACTTC.

CDR3 bases: TGTGCCAGCAGCTTAGGCAGGTTCGAAGGCCACACCTTC. Its protein product is CASSLGRFEGHTF. The chain has TRBV11-3 and TRBJ1-2; unclear D gene. V was cut by 1 base and J by 12 bases, with 15 bases left in between. The CDR3 contains 13 residues. Germline values: CDR1 SGHNT, CDR2 YENEEA. Full variable domain (rest looked up from reference TRBV11-3 and TRBJ1-2): EAGVVQSPRYKIIEKKQPVAFWCNPISGHNTLYWYLQNLGQGPELLIRYENEEAVDDSQLPKDRFSAERLKGVDSTLKIQPAELGDSAVYLCASSLGRFEGHTFGSGTRLTVV.

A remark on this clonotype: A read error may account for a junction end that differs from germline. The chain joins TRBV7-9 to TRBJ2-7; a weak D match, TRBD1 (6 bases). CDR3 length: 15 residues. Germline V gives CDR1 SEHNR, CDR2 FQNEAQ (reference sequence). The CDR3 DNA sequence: TGTGTCAGCAGCTTACGAGGGACACCCGGGCACGAGCAGTACTTC. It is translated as CVSSLRGTPGHEQYF.

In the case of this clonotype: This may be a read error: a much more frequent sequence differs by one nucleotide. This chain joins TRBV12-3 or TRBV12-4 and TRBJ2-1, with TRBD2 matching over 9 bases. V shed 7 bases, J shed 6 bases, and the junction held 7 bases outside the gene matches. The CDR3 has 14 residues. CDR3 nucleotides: TGTGCCAGCACCCGAGCGGGAGGTCTCAATGAGCAGTTCTTC. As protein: CASTRAGGLNEQFF.